This section outlines one T cell receptor (beta chain) sequence together with its context. Its antigen is not identified. ViraFEST expansion of antigen-specific CD4+ T cells with viral peptide pools preceded sequencing. CD4+ T cells were isolated after around 10 days of culture. Each person got two doses of an mRNA SARS-CoV-2 vaccine, BNT162b2 or mRNA-1273. The data originate from a study of vaccination effects on CD4 cells after COVID-19. The overall study: It was a median of 72 days after the second dose that post-vaccine samples were obtained. Findings and caveats of the study: In the study, convalescent patients were few, and early post-infection timepoints were absent. Healthy vaccinees' vaccine-induced clones included only 1 of 255 that recognized common cold coronaviruses.

The data were produced by immunoSEQ multiplex PCR, yet TCRdb's version contains in-frame clones alone and is incomplete. The table records under 80,000 clones, approximately 76% of them present only once. Trimming cost V 0 bases and J 8 bases, with 10 bases left between them. This CDR3 region has 13 residues. Germline V gene lookup returns CDR1 LGHDT and CDR2 YNNKEL (reference sequence). The input for sequencing was CD4+ T cells from PBMCs cultured with HCoV-OC43 spike peptides, taken after COVID-19 vaccination. Sample subset: HCoV-OC43 spike overlapping peptide pool stimulation. The source is a human donor who received a COVID-19 vaccine. The chain combines TRBV3-1 (or the pseudogene TRBV3-2) with TRBJ1-2; D gene uncertain. The CDR3 DNA sequence: TGTGCCAGCAGCCAAGATGCCGTTAGAGGCTACACCTTC. Translating it yields CASSQDAVRGYTF.